Listed here are 16 T cell receptor beta chains from one sample, sequenced in a study of blood T cell repertoires in COVID-19. The method was immunoSEQ multiplex PCR; TCRdb's version includes in-frame clones alone and lacks a portion of them. The data show tens of thousands of clones, about 70% seen once. Material: peripheral blood. The source is a man aged 45 to 65 with COVID-19, enrolled during active disease.

The rearrangement joins TRBV30 to TRBJ2-7, with 13 bases identical to TRBD2. After removal of 7 bases from V and 5 bases from J, the junction contained 5 bases not matched to a gene. This CDR3 has 13 amino acids. In germline, CDR1 is GTSNPN, CDR2 SVGIG (reference sequence). The CDR3 loop is CASGLAGVDEQYF. The CDR3 nucleotides read TGTGCCTCAGGACTAGCGGGAGTCGACGAGCAGTACTTC.

V and J are TRBV30 and TRBJ2-7; D perhaps matches TRBD2 (6 bases). The CDR3 spans 13 residues. Germline-derived CDR1 and CDR2 are GTSNPN and SVGIG (reference sequence). V was shortened by 7 bases and J by 6 bases, with 19 bases between the two germline ends. CDR3 nucleotides: TGTGCCTTTGCCCGGGGGTCCGCTGGCGAGCAGTACTTC. Its protein product is CAFARGSAGEQYF.

The V call is TRBV6-5, the J call TRBJ1-1, with D possibly being TRBD1 (6 bases). V shed 2 bases and J shed 5 bases, with 12 bases lying between them. The CDR3 sequence is 14 residues long. Germline lookup yields CDR1 MNHEY and CDR2 SVGAGI. CDR3: CASSYDRQGTEAFF. The CDR3 DNA reads as TGTGCCAGCAGTTACGACAGGCAGGGAACTGAAGCTTTCTTT.

The V and J genes are TRBV27 and TRBJ2-1, with D hard to call. The germline V gene encodes CDR1 MNHEY and CDR2 SMNVEV (reference sequence). The V gene lost 4 bases and the J gene lost 0 bases, with 7 bases spanning the gap. The CDR3 is made up of 14 amino acids. DNA for the CDR3: TGTGCCAGCAGTTCCCTCTTCTCCTACAATGAGCAGTTCTTC. This translates into CASSSLFSYNEQFF.

The J gene is TRBJ2-1, the V gene TRBV5-1; possible D gene TRBD1, 6 bases. The germline gives CDR1 SGHRS, CDR2 YFSETQ. CDR3 size: 15 residues. Between the trimmed V and J ends, which lost 0 bases and 7 bases, there was a span of 14 bases. Here the CDR3 reads CASSLGRGSGNEQFF. CDR3 DNA: TGCGCCAGCAGCTTGGGCAGGGGCTCGGGGAATGAGCAGTTCTTC.

For the CDR3, the DNA is TGTGCCAGCAGTGAATCGACAGGGAGGTACTATGGCTACACCTTC. It translates to CASSESTGRYYGYTF. The chain couples TRBV6-1 to TRBJ1-2; 7 bases map to TRBD1. The length of the CDR3 is 15 residues. J lost 3 bases, V lost 2 bases, and 6 bases had no gene match. CDR1 MNHNS and CDR2 SASEGT come from the germline V gene.

The chain carries TRBV6-2 or TRBV6-3 and TRBJ1-1; 9 bases map to TRBD1. CDR1 is MNHEY, CDR2 SVGEGT, per germline. Germline trimming cut 2 bases from V and 4 bases from J; bases unmatched to any gene: 2. CDR3 length equals 14 residues. CDR3 DNA sequence: TGTGCCAGCAGTTACGGGACAGGGTTCACTGAAGCTTTCTTT. This gives the protein CASSYGTGFTEAFF.

The rearrangement uses TRBV9 and TRBJ1-6; no clear D gene. The CDR3 has 15 residues. Germline CDR1 reads SGDLS; CDR2 reads YYNGEE. V was clipped by 2 bases and J by 10 bases, with 16 bases between them. CDR3 sequence reads: CASSVSGLTPSPLHF. The CDR3, as DNA: TGTGCCAGCAGCGTCAGTGGACTCACCCCCTCACCCCTCCACTTT.

This clone has a single count. This rearrangement joins TRBV5-1 to TRBJ2-3, with TRBD2 matching 10 bases. The junction had 6 bases not matched to a gene; V was cut back by 4 bases and J by 1 base. The CDR3 consists of 16 residues. Germline lookup yields CDR1 SGHRS and CDR2 YFSETQ. The DNA for the CDR3 is TGCGCCAGCAGCCGCCTAGCGGGAGACGGCACAGATACGCAGTATTTT. This codes for CASSRLAGDGTDTQYF.

J is TRBJ2-7 and V is TRBV29-1, with TRBD1 matching 10 bases. Trimming cost V 4 bases and J 0 bases; bases outside gene matches: 0. The CDR3 is 13 amino acids. Germline V gives CDR1 SQVTM, CDR2 ANQGSEA. This CDR3 reads CSVGTGGSYEQYF. Here the CDR3 DNA reads TGCAGCGTTGGGACAGGGGGCTCCTACGAGCAGTACTTC.

This clone was found a few times. The same CDR3 arises from other DNA sequences in this sample as well. The J gene is TRBJ2-5, the V gene TRBV5-1; 12 bases align to TRBD2. The CDR3 has 14 residues. With 7 bases clipped from V and 5 bases from J, the junction kept 6 bases outside the gene matches. Germline assignment: CDR1 SGHRS and CDR2 YFSETQ. This CDR3 reads CASSPGTSGETQYF. The DNA of the CDR3 is TGCGCCAGCTCCCCCGGGACTAGCGGGGAGACCCAGTACTTC.

This CDR3 reads CASIWVSSNTGELFF. The CDR3 bases are TGTGCCAGCATTTGGGTTAGCTCGAACACCGGGGAGCTGTTTTTT. The rearrangement links TRBV5-8 to TRBJ2-2; D remains unclear. The CDR3 consists of 15 residues. V lost 6 bases and J 0 bases, leaving 12 bases between the germline ends. CDR1 and CDR2 from the germline V gene are SGHTS and YDEGEE.

The chain recombines TRBV28 with TRBJ2-4; the match to TRBD1 covers 8 bases. Germline V gene data show CDR1 as MDHEN and CDR2 as SYDVKM. The CDR3 spans 13 residues. With 8 bases clipped from V and 8 bases from J, the junction kept 8 bases outside the gene matches. The CDR3 DNA is TGTGCCAGCTGGGGGCAGGGGGCCGACATTCAGTACTTC. Translated, it gives CASWGQGADIQYF.

The J gene is TRBJ1-3, the V gene TRBV25-1; D call uncertain. Trimming cost V 4 bases and J 0 bases, with 7 bases left between them. The CDR3 spans 14 residues. Germline V CDR1 and CDR2: MGHDK, SYGVNS. The CDR3 reads CASSGSISGNTIYF. The CDR3 DNA reads as TGTGCCAGCAGTGGGAGTATCTCTGGAAACACCATATATTTT.

The chain recombines TRBV4-1 with TRBJ1-1, with D unresolved. The CDR3 totals 14 residues. Germline CDR1 and CDR2: MGHRA and YSYEKL. V was pared by 0 bases and J by 3 bases, with 8 bases between. The CDR3 coding sequence is TGCGCCAGCAGCCAAGATCGGCGGGACACTGAAGCTTTCTTT. Translated, it gives CASSQDRRDTEAFF.

CDR3 bases: TGCGCCAGCAGCTTGGAGGGGTCTCAGCCCCAGCATTTT. It codes for CASSLEGSQPQHF. The rearrangement uses TRBV5-1 and TRBJ1-5; a weak D match, TRBD1 (5 bases). This CDR3 contains 13 residues. Trimming cost V 0 bases and J 6 bases, with 7 bases left between them. The germline V gene has CDR1 SGHRS and CDR2 YFSETQ.